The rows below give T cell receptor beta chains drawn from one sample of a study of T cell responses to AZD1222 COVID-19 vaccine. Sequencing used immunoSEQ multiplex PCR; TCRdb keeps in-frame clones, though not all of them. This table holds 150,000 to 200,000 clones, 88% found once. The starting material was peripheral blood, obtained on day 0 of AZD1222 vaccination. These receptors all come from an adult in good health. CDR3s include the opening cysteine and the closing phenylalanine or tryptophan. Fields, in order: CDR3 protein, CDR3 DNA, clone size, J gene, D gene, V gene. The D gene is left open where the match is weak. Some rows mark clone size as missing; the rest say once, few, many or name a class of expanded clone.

CDR3aa: CASSPSAVNTEAFF
CDR3nt: TGTGCCAGTAGTCCCTCCGCAGTTAACACTGAAGCTTTCTTT
abundance: once
j_gene: TRBJ1-1
d_gene: .
v_gene: TRBV19

CDR3aa: CASSVEEGYYGYTF
CDR3nt: TGTGCCAGCAGCGTAGAGGAGGGTTACTATGGCTACACCTTC
abundance: .
j_gene: TRBJ1-2
d_gene: .
v_gene: TRBV9

CDR3aa: CASSVATAYSGNTIYF
CDR3nt: TGTGCCAGCAGCGTAGCTACGGCGTACTCTGGAAACACCATATATTTT
abundance: .
j_gene: TRBJ1-3
d_gene: .
v_gene: TRBV9

CDR3aa: CASSLADRVTEAFF
CDR3nt: TGTGCCAGCAGCTTGGCAGACAGGGTCACTGAAGCTTTCTTT
abundance: .
j_gene: TRBJ1-1
d_gene: TRBD1
v_gene: TRBV7-6

CDR3aa: CASSQGFWVQGINSPLHF
CDR3nt: TGTGCCAGCAGCCAAGGGTTTTGGGTACAGGGCATCAATTCACCCCTCCACTTT
abundance: .
j_gene: TRBJ1-6
d_gene: .
v_gene: TRBV14

CDR3aa: CASSHVGGVSNEQFF
CDR3nt: TGTGCCAGCAGCCATGTCGGGGGGGTTTCCAATGAGCAGTTCTTC
abundance: few
j_gene: TRBJ2-1
d_gene: TRBD2
v_gene: TRBV14

CDR3aa: CASSSSGGRTGELFF
CDR3nt: TGTGCCAGCAGTTCTAGCGGGGGGCGCACCGGGGAGCTGTTTTTT
abundance: .
j_gene: TRBJ2-2
d_gene: TRBD2
v_gene: TRBV27

CDR3aa: CATSVVASGGAAQYF
CDR3nt: TGTGCCACCAGCGTTGTAGCTAGCGGGGGGGCGGCCCAGTACTTC
abundance: .
j_gene: TRBJ2-5
d_gene: TRBD2
v_gene: TRBV15

CDR3aa: CAISDAPSGYNEQFF
CDR3nt: TGTGCCATCAGTGACGCCCCGTCAGGGTACAATGAGCAGTTCTTC
abundance: once
j_gene: TRBJ2-1
d_gene: .
v_gene: TRBV10-3

CDR3aa: CAWSVMSGDTGELFF
CDR3nt: TGTGCCTGGAGTGTAATGAGCGGGGACACCGGGGAGCTGTTTTTT
abundance: .
j_gene: TRBJ2-2
d_gene: TRBD2
v_gene: TRBV30

CDR3aa: CASWDRVYGYTF
CDR3nt: TGTGCCAGCTGGGACAGGGTCTATGGCTACACCTTC
abundance: .
j_gene: TRBJ1-2
d_gene: TRBD1
v_gene: TRBV6-4

CDR3aa: CASSLPDRGGGYTF
CDR3nt: TGTGCCAGCAGTTTACCCGACAGGGGAGGAGGCTACACCTTC
abundance: .
j_gene: TRBJ1-2
d_gene: TRBD1
v_gene: TRBV28

CDR3aa: CASSPRTSGAPTDTQYF
CDR3nt: TGTGCCAGCTCACCACGTACTAGCGGGGCCCCCACAGATACGCAGTATTTT
abundance: .
j_gene: TRBJ2-3
d_gene: TRBD2
v_gene: TRBV18

CDR3aa: CASSSSPGFEKLFF
CDR3nt: TGTGCCAGCAGTTCCTCCCCGGGGTTTGAAAAACTGTTTTTT
abundance: .
j_gene: TRBJ1-4
d_gene: .
v_gene: TRBV28

CDR3aa: CASSLAPGGGLSTEAFF
CDR3nt: TGCGCCAGCAGCTTGGCTCCAGGTGGCGGACTGAGCACTGAAGCTTTCTTT
abundance: .
j_gene: TRBJ1-1
d_gene: .
v_gene: TRBV5-1